This is a list of T cell receptor beta chains from one sample in a study of CD8+ T cells in alopecia areata. TCRdb keeps only in-frame clones here, not all; method: immunoSEQ multiplex PCR. The sample holds some 150,000 clones, about 67% seen once. The specimen comprised CD8+ T cells sorted from blood, sampled at week 0. The receptors here all came from a human donor with alopecia areata. Both conserved end residues are part of each CDR3. A D gene is named only where the DNA matches it firmly. Not all rows give a size; the values are once, few, many and, for expanded clones, a class.

TRBV5-1,TRBJ2-1,TRBD1,-,CASSSGQGHEQFF,TGCGCCAGCAGCTCGGGACAGGGCCATGAGCAGTTCTTC
TRBV19,TRBJ2-3,TRBD2,once,CASTPTSGVTDTQYF,TGTGCCAGTACCCCGACTAGCGGGGTTACAGATACGCAGTATTTT
TRBV7-9,TRBJ1-2,-,-,CASSRQTGYGYTF,TGTGCCAGCAGCCGCCAAACAGGCTATGGCTACACCTTC
TRBV10-3,TRBJ2-2,-,-,CAIMKANTGELFF,TGTGCCATCATGAAAGCGAACACCGGGGAGCTGTTTTTT
TRBV29-1,TRBJ2-3,-,-,CSVFTDTQYF,TGCAGCGTTTTCACAGATACGCAGTATTTT
TRBV4-2,TRBJ2-1,-,-,CASSLPPEQFF,TGTGCCAGCAGCCTCCCGCCGGAGCAGTTCTTC
TRBV30,TRBJ2-3,TRBD2,few,CAWSASGGDTQYF,TGTGCCTGGAGTGCCAGCGGGGGAGATACGCAGTATTTT
TRBV15,TRBJ1-5,TRBD1,-,CATSRDRARNQPQHF,TGTGCCACCAGCCGGGACAGGGCCCGCAATCAGCCCCAGCATTTT
TRBV29-1,TRBJ2-7,-,-,CSVDLGPLGGDEQYF,TGCAGCGTTGATTTAGGACCCCTGGGTGGGGACGAGCAGTACTTC
TRBV20-1,TRBJ2-7,-,-,CSAMGGEQYF,TGCAGTGCTATGGGGGGCGAGCAGTACTTC
TRBV2,TRBJ2-7,-,-,CASRAPAGATYEQYF,TGTGCCAGCAGAGCCCCCGCAGGGGCGACCTACGAGCAGTACTTC
TRBV2,TRBJ1-6,TRBD1,-,CASSWTGEGESPLHF,TGTGCCAGCAGTTGGACAGGGGAAGGAGAATCACCCCTCCACTTT
TRBV9,TRBJ2-3,-,-,CASSPPAGGTDTQYF,TGTGCCAGCAGCCCTCCGGCAGGGGGGACAGATACGCAGTATTTT
TRBV10-3,TRBJ2-3,-,-,CAISPITSDTQYF,TGTGCCATCAGTCCGATAACCTCAGATACGCAGTATTTT
TRBV30,TRBJ2-7,TRBD1,once,CAVQQGGSTYEQYF,TGTGCCGTCCAACAGGGGGGATCAACCTACGAGCAGTACTTC
TRBV4-1,TRBJ1-4,-,few,CASSQGKKLFF,TGCGCCAGCAGCCAAGGAAAAAAACTGTTTTTT
TRBV5-1,TRBJ2-7,TRBD1,-,CASSLDRGYYEQYF,TGCGCCAGCAGCTTGGACAGGGGTTACTACGAGCAGTACTTC
TRBV12-5,TRBJ2-7,-,-,CASGLDRPFYEQYF,TGTGCTAGTGGGCTCGACAGGCCCTTTTACGAGCAGTACTTC
TRBV19,TRBJ2-3,TRBD2,few,CASSITSGFTDTQYF,TGTGCCAGTAGTATTACTAGCGGTTTCACAGATACGCAGTATTTT
TRBV5-6,TRBJ2-1,-,-,CASSRNNEQFF,TGTGCCAGCAGCCGAAACAATGAGCAGTTCTTC